Below are 19 T cell receptor beta chains sequenced from a single sample in a study of OX40 agonist ivuxolimab in advanced cancers. This table comes from immunoSEQ multiplex PCR, and its TCRdb copy is limited to in-frame clones, with some not included. The table shows approximately 90,000 clones, with 91% occurring only once. Sequencing was performed on CD4+ or CD8+ T cells sorted from blood, taken in a trial of the OX40 agonist ivuxolimab. Source of these receptors: an adult with an advanced solid tumor such as melanoma, head and neck, liver or kidney cancer.

CDR3 sequence: CASSLGGTSSKEQYF. The DNA for the CDR3 is TGTGCCAGCAGCTTAGGAGGGACTAGCTCGAAAGAGCAGTACTTC. The chain couples TRBV11-2 to TRBJ2-7; the match to TRBD2 covers 9 bases. Germline CDR1 reads SGHAT; CDR2 reads FQNNGV. The V segment lost 1 base and the J segment 7 bases; nucleotides outside the gene matches: 8. The CDR3 runs 15 residues.

The rearrangement links TRBV6-5 to TRBJ2-1, with D possibly TRBD1 on 6 matching bases. V lost 3 bases, J lost 7 bases, and 16 bases lay in between. Germline lookup yields CDR1 MNHEY and CDR2 SVGAGI. The CDR3 totals 15 residues. The CDR3 region has the DNA TGTGCCAGCAGTTATTATGCGGACAGTAGGAATGAGCAGTTCTTC. Encoded protein: CASSYYADSRNEQFF.

This sequence joins TRBV6-4 and TRBJ2-7, with 10 bases lining up with TRBD1. The ends lost 8 bases at V and 3 bases at J; junction bases unmatched: 10. The CDR3 totals 15 residues. CDR1 and CDR2 (germline): MRHNA, SNTAGT. This chain's CDR3 is CASYLDRGSLYEQYF. The CDR3 DNA is TGTGCCAGCTACTTGGACAGGGGGTCTCTCTACGAGCAGTACTTC.

The chain couples TRBV10-3 to TRBJ1-2; D remains unclear. There are 14 residues in the CDR3. V dropped 0 bases and J dropped 2 bases, with 7 bases sitting between them. Germline values: CDR1 ENHRY, CDR2 SYGVKD. CDR3 amino acids: CAISESHRNYGYTF. In DNA form, the CDR3 reads TGTGCCATCAGTGAGTCGCACAGAAACTATGGCTACACCTTC.

This chain joins TRBV6-6 and TRBJ2-7; 11 nucleotides align to TRBD1. This CDR3 has 14 amino acids. Per the germline V gene, CDR1 is MNHNY and CDR2 is SVGAGI (reference sequence). Trimming cost V 6 bases and J 2 bases; bases outside gene matches: 3. In DNA, the CDR3 is TGTGCCAGCAGCACGGGACAGGGGGCCTACGAGCAGTACTTC. As protein: CASSTGQGAYEQYF.

CDR3 coding DNA: TGTGCCTGGAGGGCGGGTGATCTCTCCTACGAGCAGTACTTC. Its protein product is CAWRAGDLSYEQYF. The V gene is TRBV30, the J gene TRBJ2-7; tentative D call: TRBD2 (5 bases). This CDR3 contains 14 residues. V dropped 3 bases and J dropped 0 bases, with 12 bases sitting between them. The germline CDR1 and CDR2 sequences are GTSNPN and SVGIG (reference sequence).

This clone was detected only once. The chain combines TRBV29-1 with TRBJ2-3; 7 nucleotides match TRBD2. Germline CDR1 reads SQVTM; CDR2 reads ANQGSEA. J gave up 6 bases and V 3 bases, and 6 bases lay outside the gene matches. The CDR3 runs to 13 residues. CDR3 sequence (DNA): TGCAGCGTTGATCGTATACTAGCGGATACGCAGTATTTT. Its translation: CSVDRILADTQYF.

The genes are TRBV11-2 and TRBJ1-4, with unresolved D. This CDR3 region has 15 residues. The V gene lost 0 bases and the J gene lost 5 bases, with 10 bases spanning the gap. CDR1 SGHAT and CDR2 FQNNGV come from the germline V gene. CDR3 bases: TGTGCCAGCAGCTTAGAGGGGTTAGGGAATGAAAAACTGTTTTTT. It encodes CASSLEGLGNEKLFF.

The chain couples TRBV28 to TRBJ2-5; possible D gene TRBD2, 5 bases. CDR3 size: 15 residues. The germline V gene has CDR1 MDHEN and CDR2 SYDVKM. Between the trimmed V and J ends, which lost 5 bases and 3 bases, there was a span of 16 bases. In DNA, the CDR3 is TGTGCCAGCAGTCCCTATGCGCCGGGGAAAGAGACCCAGTACTTC. Translated, it gives CASSPYAPGKETQYF.

The genes are TRBV6-6 and TRBJ1-5; maybe TRBD1 (5 bases). The CDR3 has 14 residues. Deletions cut 2 bases from V and 5 bases from J, with 10 bases between. Per germline, CDR1 MNHNY and CDR2 SVGAGI (reference sequence). CDR3 sequence reads: CASSYNRFDQPQHF. As DNA, the CDR3 is TGTGCCAGCAGTTACAACAGGTTCGATCAGCCCCAGCATTTT.

The chain combines TRBV9 with TRBJ1-5, with unresolved D. Germline V gene sequence: CDR1 SGDLS, CDR2 YYNGEE. Trimming left V 4 bases short and J 5 bases short, with 16 bases between. The CDR3 runs 15 residues. This CDR3 is CASSLGGRSDQPQHF. The CDR3 region has the DNA TGTGCCAGCAGCCTCGGAGGGAGATCTGATCAGCCCCAGCATTTT. The full variable domain, rest sourced from reference TRBV9 and TRBJ1-5, is DSGVTQTPKHLITATGQRVTLRCSPRSGDLSVYWYQQSLDQGLQFLIQYYNGEERAKGNILERFSAQQFPDLHSELNLSSLELGDSALYFCASSLGGRSDQPQHFGDGTRLSIL.

CDR3 nucleotides: TGTGCCAGCAGCGTAAGCCAAGCAACTAATGAAAAACTGTTTTTT. This codes for CASSVSQATNEKLFF. V and J are TRBV9 and TRBJ1-4; D gene ambiguous. The CDR3 runs to 15 residues. The germline CDR1 and CDR2 sequences are SGDLS and YYNGEE. Trimming shortened V by 1 base and J by 0 bases, and 7 bases separated the two germline ends.

The chain employs TRBV7-9 and TRBJ1-2; D call uncertain. The CDR3 runs to 14 residues. Trimming took off 1 base at V and 4 bases at J, with 10 bases between the two ends. Germline CDR1 is SEHNR and CDR2 is FQNEAQ (reference sequence). The CDR3 DNA reads as TGTGCCAGCAGCTTAGGGCAGGCCTTCTATGGCTACACCTTC. Its protein is CASSLGQAFYGYTF.

CDR3 sequence reads: CASSPTPHTQYF. DNA of the CDR3: TGTGCCAGCAGCCCCACCCCACATACGCAGTATTTT. V usage is TRBV6-5 and J usage is TRBJ2-3; D is unclear. Trimming cost V 6 bases and J 7 bases, with 11 bases left between them. The CDR3 is made up of 12 amino acids. Per germline, CDR1 MNHEY and CDR2 SVGAGI.

V and J are TRBV6-5 and TRBJ1-5, with 8 bases lining up with TRBD1. The CDR3 is 13 residues long. Germline V gene sequence: CDR1 MNHEY, CDR2 SVGAGI. V shed 8 bases, J shed 6 bases, and the junction held 6 bases outside the gene matches. CDR3 protein: CASRGQGAQPQHF. CDR3 sequence (DNA): TGTGCCAGCCGGGGGCAGGGGGCTCAGCCCCAGCATTTT.

V is TRBV19 and J is TRBJ2-1; tentative D call: TRBD2 (6 bases). There are 12 residues in the CDR3. The V end was cut by 7 bases, the J end by 9 bases, with 13 bases between. CDR1 and CDR2 (germline): LNHDA, SQIVND (reference sequence). The CDR3 coding sequence is TGTGCCAGTACTTCGAGGAGGGCTGAGCAGTTCTTC. It yields the protein CASTSRRAEQFF. The full variable domain, with the rest looked up from reference TRBV19 and TRBJ2-1, is DGGITQSPKYLFRKEGQNVTLSCEQNLNHDAMYWYRQDPGQGLRLIYYSQIVNDFQKGDIAEGYSVSREKKESFPLTVTSAQKNPTAFYLCASTSRRAEQFFGPGTRLTVL.

This chain's CDR3 is CATSITSREQYF. The CDR3 nucleotides read TGTGCCACCAGCATAACGTCTAGGGAGCAGTACTTC. The J gene is TRBJ2-7, the V gene TRBV15; D ambiguous. Trimming cost V 4 bases and J 7 bases, with 11 bases left between them. Germline CDR1 reads LNHNV; CDR2 reads YYDKDF (reference sequence). The CDR3 is 12 residues long.

The chain couples TRBV7-9 to TRBJ2-7; D is uncertain. The CDR3 contains 13 residues. CDR1 SEHNR and CDR2 FQNEAQ come from the germline V gene (reference sequence). Trimming pared 5 bases from V and 0 bases from J, leaving 8 bases between. The CDR3 DNA reads as TGTGCCAGCAGCCACTCAAGCTCCTACGAGCAGTACTTC. It codes for CASSHSSSYEQYF. Supplemented by reference TRBV7-9 and TRBJ2-7, the full variable domain reads DTGVSQNPRHKITKRGQNVTFRCDPISEHNRLYWYRQTLGQGPEFLTYFQNEAQLEKSRLLSDRFSAERPKGSFSTLEIQRTEQGDSAMYLCASSHSSSYEQYFGPGTRLTVT.

The V gene is TRBV20-1, the J gene TRBJ2-1; D perhaps matches TRBD2 (5 bases). The germline CDR1 and CDR2 sequences are DFQATT and SNEGSKA (reference sequence). The CDR3 runs 11 residues. Trimming took 7 bases from V and 3 from J, leaving 7 bases between them. The CDR3 DNA reads as TGCAGTGTTCGGGACTACAATGAGCAGTTCTTC. The encoded protein is CSVRDYNEQFF.